This T cell receptor (beta chain) was found in a study of blood T cell repertoires in COVID-19. In the authors' methods: Cell counts per sample came from amplifying reference gene primers. Here immunoSEQ multiplex PCR was the method, and the copy in TCRdb shows in-frame clones only, minus some. V, J and clone size were drawn from that table, and D and trimming were deduced from the DNA. The sample contains 300,000 to 400,000 clones, about 92% of which appear only once. Enrolled through a virtual design, the participants were between roughly 18 and 89 years of age and came from about two dozen US areas. Participant-reported clinical history was the basis for cohort assignment. Recovery among Cohort 3 donors was established by two negative PCRs, clearance, or symptom resolution. The CDR3 has 13 amino acids. Looked up from germline, CDR1 is MNHNY and CDR2 is SVGAGI (reference sequence). V was trimmed by 6 bases and J by 4 bases, leaving 11 bases between them.

The sequencing input was PBMCs or T cells enriched from blood (not recorded which). This chain connects TRBV6-6 to TRBJ2-3, with no clear D. This TCR derives from a man aged 55 to 69 who had recovered from COVID-19. CDR3 sequence: CASSPSSPDTQYF. CDR3 DNA: TGTGCCAGCAGCCCCTCTAGTCCAGATACGCAGTATTTT.